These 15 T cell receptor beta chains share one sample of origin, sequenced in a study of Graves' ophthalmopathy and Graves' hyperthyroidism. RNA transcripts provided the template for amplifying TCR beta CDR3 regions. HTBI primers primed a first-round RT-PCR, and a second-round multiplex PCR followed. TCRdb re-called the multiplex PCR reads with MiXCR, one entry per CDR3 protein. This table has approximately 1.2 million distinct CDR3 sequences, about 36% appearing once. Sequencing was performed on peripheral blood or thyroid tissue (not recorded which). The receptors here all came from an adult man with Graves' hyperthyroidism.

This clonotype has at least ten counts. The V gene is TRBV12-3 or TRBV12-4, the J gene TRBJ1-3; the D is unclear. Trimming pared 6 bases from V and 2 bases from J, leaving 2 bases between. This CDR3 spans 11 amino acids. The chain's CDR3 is CASRAGNTIYF. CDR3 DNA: TGTGCCAGCAGGGCTGGAAACACCATATATTTT.

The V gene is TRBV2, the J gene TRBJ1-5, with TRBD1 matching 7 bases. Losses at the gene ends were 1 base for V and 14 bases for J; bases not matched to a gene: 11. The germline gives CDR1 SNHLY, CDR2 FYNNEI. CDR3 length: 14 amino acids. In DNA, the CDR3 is TGTGCCAGCAGTGAAGGAGGGGGCTCCTCCTACGAGCATTTT. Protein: CASSEGGGSSYEHF.

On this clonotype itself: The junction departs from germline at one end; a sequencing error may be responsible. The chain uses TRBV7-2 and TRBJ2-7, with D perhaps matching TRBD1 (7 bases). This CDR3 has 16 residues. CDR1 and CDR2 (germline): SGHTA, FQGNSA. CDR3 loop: CASSQDRGTDAYEQYF. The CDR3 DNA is TGCGCCAGCAGCCAAGATCGGGGGACAGATGCCTACGAGCAGTACTTC.

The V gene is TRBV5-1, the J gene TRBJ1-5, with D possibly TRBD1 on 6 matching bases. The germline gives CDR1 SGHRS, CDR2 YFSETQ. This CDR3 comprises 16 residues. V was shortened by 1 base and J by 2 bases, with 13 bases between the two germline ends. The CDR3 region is CASSLRPQGRNQPQHF. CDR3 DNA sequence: TGCGCCAGCAGCTTGCGCCCACAGGGACGCAATCAGCCCCAGCATTTT.

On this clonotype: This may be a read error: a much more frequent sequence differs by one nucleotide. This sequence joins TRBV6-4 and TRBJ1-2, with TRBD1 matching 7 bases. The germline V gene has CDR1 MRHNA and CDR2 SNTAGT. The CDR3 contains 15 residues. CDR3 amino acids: CVSSDDMGQLYGYTF. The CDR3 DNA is TGTGTCAGCAGCGACGACATGGGACAGCTCTATGGCTACACCTTC.

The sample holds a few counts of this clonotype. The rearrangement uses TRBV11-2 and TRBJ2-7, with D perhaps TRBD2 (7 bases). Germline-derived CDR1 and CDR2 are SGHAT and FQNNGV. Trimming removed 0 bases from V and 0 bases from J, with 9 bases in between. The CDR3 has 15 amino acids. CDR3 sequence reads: CASSLEGGASYEQYF. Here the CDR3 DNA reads TGTGCCAGCAGCTTAGAAGGGGGGGCCTCCTACGAGCAGTACTTC.

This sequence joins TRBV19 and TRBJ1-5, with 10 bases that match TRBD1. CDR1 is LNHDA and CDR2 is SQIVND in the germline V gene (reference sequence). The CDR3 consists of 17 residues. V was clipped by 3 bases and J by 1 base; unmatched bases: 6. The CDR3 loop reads CASSIVAGQGSNQPQHF. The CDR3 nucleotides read TGTGCCAGTAGTATCGTGGCGGGACAGGGGAGCAATCAGCCCCAGCATTTT.

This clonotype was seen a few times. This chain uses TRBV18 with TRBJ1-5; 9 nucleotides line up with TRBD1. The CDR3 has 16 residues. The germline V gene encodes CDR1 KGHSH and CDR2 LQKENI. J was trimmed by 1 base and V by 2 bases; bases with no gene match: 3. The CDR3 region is CASSPRGTGSNQPQHF. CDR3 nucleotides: TGTGCCAGCTCACCAAGAGGGACAGGGAGCAATCAGCCCCAGCATTTT. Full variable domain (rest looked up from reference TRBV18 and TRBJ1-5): NAGVMQNPRHLVRRRGQEARLRCSPMKGHSHVYWYRQLPEEGLKFMVYLQKENIIDESGMPKERFSAEFPKEGPSILRIQQVVRGDSAAYFCASSPRGTGSNQPQHFGDGTRLSIL.

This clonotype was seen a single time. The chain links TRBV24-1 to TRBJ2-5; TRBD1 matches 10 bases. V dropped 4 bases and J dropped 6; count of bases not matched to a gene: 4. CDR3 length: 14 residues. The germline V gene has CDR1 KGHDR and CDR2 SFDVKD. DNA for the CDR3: TGTGCCACCAGTGAACCGGGACAGGGGAAGACCCAGTACTTC. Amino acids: CATSEPGQGKTQYF.

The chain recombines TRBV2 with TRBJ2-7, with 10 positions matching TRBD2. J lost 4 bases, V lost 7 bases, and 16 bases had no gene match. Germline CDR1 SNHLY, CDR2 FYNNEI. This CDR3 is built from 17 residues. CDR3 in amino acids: CASKRGSASGSSYEQYF. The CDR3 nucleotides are TGTGCCAGCAAGCGGGGTTCGGCTAGCGGGAGTAGTTACGAGCAGTACTTC.

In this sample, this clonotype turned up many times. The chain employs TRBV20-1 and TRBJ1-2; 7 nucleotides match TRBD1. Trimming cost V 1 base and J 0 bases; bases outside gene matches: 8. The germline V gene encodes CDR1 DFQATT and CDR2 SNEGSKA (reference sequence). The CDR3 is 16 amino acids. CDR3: CSARGTGLSSNYGYTF. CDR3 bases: TGCAGTGCTAGAGGGACAGGCCTGAGTTCTAACTATGGCTACACCTTC.

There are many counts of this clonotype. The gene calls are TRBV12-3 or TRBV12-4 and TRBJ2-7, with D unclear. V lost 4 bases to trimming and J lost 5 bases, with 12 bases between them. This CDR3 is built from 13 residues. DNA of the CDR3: TGTGCCAGCAGTTATGAACTCCCCGACGAGCAGTACTTC. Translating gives CASSYELPDEQYF.

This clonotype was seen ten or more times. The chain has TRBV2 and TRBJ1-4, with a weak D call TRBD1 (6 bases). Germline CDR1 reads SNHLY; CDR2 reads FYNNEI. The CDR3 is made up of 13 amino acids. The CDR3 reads CATAGQDNEKLFF. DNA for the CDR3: TGTGCAACCGCGGGACAAGATAATGAAAAACTGTTTTTT. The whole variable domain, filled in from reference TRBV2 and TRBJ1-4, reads EPEVTQTPSHQVTQMGQEVILRCVPISNHLYFYWYRQILGQKVEFLVSFYNNEISEKSEIFDDQFSVERPDGSNFTLKIRSTKLEDSAMYFCATAGQDNEKLFFGSGTQLSVL.

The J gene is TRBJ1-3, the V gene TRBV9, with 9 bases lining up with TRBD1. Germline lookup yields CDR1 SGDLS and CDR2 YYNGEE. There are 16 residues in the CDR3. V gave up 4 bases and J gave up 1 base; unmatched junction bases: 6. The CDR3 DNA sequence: TGTGCCAGCAGCACGGGGGACAGGGCGTCTGGAAACACCATATATTTT. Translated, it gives CASSTGDRASGNTIYF. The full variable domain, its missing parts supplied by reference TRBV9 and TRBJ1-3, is DSGVTQTPKHLITATGQRVTLRCSPRSGDLSVYWYQQSLDQGLQFLIQYYNGEERAKGNILERFSAQQFPDLHSELNLSSLELGDSALYFCASSTGDRASGNTIYFGEGSWLTVV.

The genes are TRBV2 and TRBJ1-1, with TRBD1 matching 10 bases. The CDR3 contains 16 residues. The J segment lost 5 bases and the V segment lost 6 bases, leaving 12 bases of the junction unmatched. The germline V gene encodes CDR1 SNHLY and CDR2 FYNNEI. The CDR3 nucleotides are TGTGCCAGCAGCCTTGGACAGGGGGGATTAAAAACTGAAGCTTTCTTT. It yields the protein CASSLGQGGLKTEAFF.